A selection of T cell receptor beta chains follows, all from one sample in a study of neurological immune-mediated disorders. TCRdb re-called the 5' RACE reads through MiXCR, storing one row per CDR3 protein. The sample lists over 4,500 distinct CDR3 sequences; 20% to 30% were seen once. Sequencing input: CD8+ T cells from blood. The origin of the receptors is a woman aged 55 to 70 with HTLV-1-associated myelopathy (HAM/TSP). Both conserved end residues are part of each CDR3. Each record gives: V gene, clone size, J gene, D gene, CDR3 DNA, CDR3 protein. The D gene is left open where the match is weak. Size is stated for part of the rows, as once, few or many counts, or as a class when the clone is expanded.

TRBV18	many	TRBJ2-7	-	TGTGCCAGCTCACCACCCAGGGAGTCCTACGAGCAGTACTTC	CASSPPRESYEQYF
TRBV7-8	many	TRBJ2-2	TRBD1	TGTGCCAGCAGCCTAGGACAGGGTGCCGCCGGGGAGCTGTTTTTT	CASSLGQGAAGELFF
TRBV20-1	-	TRBJ2-7	-	TGCAGTGCTAGAACTCCGGACAGCTCCTACGAGCAGTACTTC	CSARTPDSSYEQYF
TRBV5-6	large	TRBJ2-1	-	TGTGCCAGCAGCCCAGGACACCCCTCCTACAATGAGCAGTTCTTC	CASSPGHPSYNEQFF
TRBV4-2	medium-sized	TRBJ2-1	-	TGTGCCAGCAGCCAAGGAACTAACAATGAGCAGTTCTTC	CASSQGTNNEQFF
TRBV19	many	TRBJ2-1	-	TGTGCCAGTAGGCGGGACTCATCCTCCTACAATGAGCAGTTCTTC	CASRRDSSSYNEQFF
TRBV5-5	medium-sized	TRBJ1-3	-	TGTGCCAGCATCGGGGGACCCTCTGGAAACACCATATATTTT	CASIGGPSGNTIYF
TRBV29-1	medium-sized	TRBJ1-5	-	TGCAGCGTTAGGACCGCTAATCAGCCCCAGCATTTT	CSVRTANQPQHF
TRBV13	many	TRBJ2-3	TRBD2	TGTGCCAGCAGCCCCGGACTAGCGGCAGATACGCAGTATTTT	CASSPGLAADTQYF
TRBV4-1	many	TRBJ1-3	-	TGCGCCAGCAGCCAAGAGGGGCAAATCTCTGGAAACACCATATATTTT	CASSQEGQISGNTIYF
TRBV7-9	many	TRBJ1-1	TRBD1	TGTGTCAGCAGCCCGACAGGGAAGGGCACTGAAGCTTTCTTT	CVSSPTGKGTEAFF
TRBV6-6	many	TRBJ2-7	-	TGTGCCAGCAGCCCCGAGGTGGGAAGCTCCTACGAGCAGTACTTC	CASSPEVGSSYEQYF
TRBV21-1	many	TRBJ2-7	-	TGTGCCAGCAGCAAATATGAAGAAGACCGGGACATGTCCTACGAGCAGTACTTC	CASSKYEEDRDMSYEQYF
TRBV29-1	many	TRBJ2-3	TRBD1	TGCAGCGTTGAAAAGTGGACAGGCCGCACAGATACGCAGTATTTT	CSVEKWTGRTDTQYF
TRBV10-3	medium-sized	TRBJ1-1	-	TGTGCCATCAGTGGGGGTCTTGGTTTCCATGAAGCTTTCTTT	CAISGGLGFHEAFF
TRBV5-4	many	TRBJ2-5	-	TGTGCCAGCAGCTTAGGAGGGATTGAAGAGACCCAGTACTTC	CASSLGGIEETQYF
TRBV5-4	-	TRBJ2-1	-	-	CASSFYICSANGRDRGYNEQFF
TRBV14	medium-sized	TRBJ2-3	-	TGTGCCAGCAGCCCCTCAGAGTCGTGGTTGGATACGCAGTATTTT	CASSPSESWLDTQYF
TRBV3-1	medium-sized	TRBJ1-2	TRBD1	TGTGCCAGCAGCCTTCCGGGACAGGGGGTAGGCTATGGCTACACCTTC	CASSLPGQGVGYGYTF
TRBV7-9	many	TRBJ1-1	TRBD1	TGTGCCAGCAGCTTCGGGACAGTCGGGCACACTGAAGCTTTCTTT	CASSFGTVGHTEAFF
TRBV6-5	many	TRBJ2-7	TRBD1	TGTGCCAGCAGTTCCCCGGGACAGGGGGGCTACGAGCAGTACTTC	CASSSPGQGGYEQYF
TRBV12-3/TRBV12-4	medium-sized	TRBJ2-3	TRBD2	TGTGCCAGCACCCAGCGGGGGTACACAGATACGCAGTATTTT	CASTQRGYTDTQYF
TRBV7-9	medium-sized	TRBJ2-2	TRBD1	TGTGCCAGCAGCTTAGTGGGGACAGGCAACACCGGGGAGCTGTTTTTT	CASSLVGTGNTGELFF
TRBV10-3	many	TRBJ2-2	TRBD1	TGTGCCATCAAAAAAATCAGTGGAGCTTCTAGTGGACAGACAGGGGACACCGGGGAGCTGTTTTTT	CAIKKISGASSGQTGDTGELFF
TRBV29-1	many	TRBJ2-7	-	TGCAGCGTTGAGGCCGGCCAGGGGATCGACGAGCAGTACTTC	CSVEAGQGIDEQYF
TRBV21-1	many	TRBJ1-2	-	TGTGCCAGCAGCAAAGAAGATCCGGTTAACTATGGCTACACCTTC	CASSKEDPVNYGYTF
TRBV10-3	-	TRBJ2-3	TRBD1	TGTGCCATCAACGAATTCCCAGGGGGTACGCAGTATTTT	CAINEFPGGTQYF
TRBV12-3/TRBV12-4	medium-sized	TRBJ2-1	-	TGTGCCAGCAGCCCAGGAGGCGGTGAGCAGTTCTTC	CASSPGGGEQFF
TRBV21-1	medium-sized	TRBJ1-2	-	TGTGCCAGCAGCAACCGCCAGGGACTTCATGGCTACACCTTC	CASSNRQGLHGYTF
TRBV5-1	many	TRBJ2-7	TRBD1	TGCGCCAGCAGCTATCAGGGGGCTTACGAGCAGTACTTC	CASSYQGAYEQYF
TRBV4-1	medium-sized	TRBJ2-7	-	TGCGCCAGCAGCCAAGCGGTCAGGGGGGGCGTCTACGAGCAGTACTTC	CASSQAVRGGVYEQYF